The rows below give T cell receptor beta chains drawn from one sample of a study of OX40 agonist ivuxolimab in advanced cancers. Method: immunoSEQ multiplex PCR; TCRdb's copy keeps in-frame clones and lacks some. The data show over 85,000 clones, roughly 91% seen once. The input for sequencing was CD4+ or CD8+ T cells sorted from blood, taken in a trial of the OX40 agonist ivuxolimab. The source of these receptors is an adult with an advanced solid tumor such as melanoma, head and neck, liver or kidney cancer. CDR3s include the opening cysteine and the closing phenylalanine or tryptophan. The order of the fields is V gene, CDR3 length, J gene, D gene, CDR3 protein, CDR3 DNA. D genes are given only for firm matches.

V: TRBV19
length: 15
J: TRBJ1-1
D: -
CDR3: CASKWGRRANTEAFF
DNA: TGTGCCAGTAAGTGGGGGCGCCGGGCGAACACTGAAGCTTTCTTT

V: TRBV5-1
length: 16
J: TRBJ1-3
D: TRBD1
CDR3: CASSEGQTVSGNTIYF
DNA: TGCGCCAGCAGCGAGGGACAGACCGTCTCTGGAAACACCATATATTTT

V: TRBV5-4
length: 13
J: TRBJ1-2
D: -
CDR3: CASSLGGLYGYTF
DNA: TGTGCCAGCAGCTTGGGAGGCCTCTATGGCTACACCTTC

V: TRBV19
length: 19
J: TRBJ2-3
D: -
CDR3: CASSRQPMGSATSTDTQYF
DNA: TGTGCCAGTAGTCGGCAGCCGATGGGGTCTGCCACTAGCACAGATACGCAGTATTTT

V: TRBV6-1
length: 14
J: TRBJ2-3
D: -
CDR3: CASRAGEFTDTQYF
DNA: TGTGCCAGCAGGGCCGGGGAGTTTACAGATACGCAGTATTTT

V: TRBV6-5
length: 11
J: TRBJ2-7
D: -
CDR3: CASTEGREQYF
DNA: TGTGCCAGCACGGAGGGTAGGGAGCAGTACTTC

V: TRBV11-2
length: 14
J: TRBJ2-5
D: TRBD2
CDR3: CASSLELAAETQYF
DNA: TGTGCCAGCAGCTTAGAACTAGCGGCAGAGACCCAGTACTTC

V: TRBV5-1
length: 16
J: TRBJ2-7
D: -
CDR3: CASSFDIQGGSYEQYF
DNA: TGCGCCAGCAGCTTCGACATACAAGGGGGCTCCTACGAGCAGTACTTC

V: TRBV7-3
length: 15
J: TRBJ2-5
D: -
CDR3: CASSLRAGAQETQYF
DNA: TGTGCCAGCAGCTTAAGGGCAGGGGCTCAAGAGACCCAGTACTTC

V: TRBV28
length: 14
J: TRBJ2-7
D: -
CDR3: CASNPTERSYEQYF
DNA: TGTGCCAGCAATCCGACAGAACGCTCCTACGAGCAGTACTTC